The 19 T cell receptor beta chains reported below all come from one sample, sequenced in a study of CD8+CD57+ T cells in acquired aplastic anemia. Both TCR beta VDJ combination and CDR3 sequence profiling were carried out. Genomic DNA was the template for this profiling. TCRdb ran MiXCR on the reads and lists one entry per CDR3 protein. Of 200,000 to 250,000 distinct CDR3 sequences detected, 65% appear once; the ten largest clones hold around 60%. Whoever was chosen for sequencing had shown CD8+CD57+ cell expansion by flow cytometry. Sequenced input: sorted CD4+, CD8+, or CD8+CD57+ T cells (not recorded which) from PBMCs. Receptors were obtained from a human donor with aplastic anemia.

This sequence joins TRBV5-6 and TRBJ1-6, with D unresolved. The germline V gene encodes CDR1 SGHDT and CDR2 YYEEEE. This CDR3 contains 11 residues. V was pared by 4 bases and J by 9 bases, with 5 bases between. CDR3 residues: CASSRRSPLHF. CDR3 DNA: TGTGCCAGCAGCCGACGTTCACCCCTCCACTTT.

This clonotype was recorded at least ten times. V gene TRBV6-4 combines with J gene TRBJ2-3; the D is unclear. Between the trimmed V and J ends, which lost 2 bases and 1 base, there was a span of 4 bases. Germline values: CDR1 MRHNA, CDR2 SNTAGT. The CDR3 runs to 13 residues. The CDR3 DNA is TGTGCCAGCAGTGACGAGGGCACAGATACGCAGTATTTT. Amino acids: CASSDEGTDTQYF.

This rearrangement joins TRBV20-1 to TRBJ2-3, with no clear D. Looked up from germline, CDR1 is DFQATT and CDR2 is SNEGSKA (reference sequence). The CDR3 has 13 amino acids. The ends were cut back, 7 bases at V and 1 base at J, with 12 bases in the middle. The CDR3 loop is CSGRIPGTDTQYF. The CDR3 coding sequence is TGCAGTGGCAGGATCCCAGGCACAGATACGCAGTATTTT.

The chain combines TRBV2 with TRBJ1-6; D gene ambiguous. CDR1 is SNHLY, CDR2 FYNNEI, per germline. V was trimmed by 5 bases and J by 7 bases, leaving 6 bases between them. CDR3 length equals 12 residues. This CDR3 is CASSYTNSPLHF. The CDR3 coding sequence is TGTGCCAGCAGTTACACCAATTCACCCCTCCACTTT.

This clonotype was seen more than once but under ten times. A much larger clone differs from this one at a single base, so this may be a read error. The chain carries TRBV6-1 and TRBJ2-5; 7 nucleotides align to TRBD2. CDR3 length: 12 residues. Germline CDR1 is MNHNS and CDR2 is SASEGT. CDR3 sequence (DNA): TGTGCCAGTGGACTAGGTCAAGAGGCCCAGTACTTC. Amino acids: CASGLGQEAQYF.

DNA for the CDR3: TGTGCCAGCAGTCTGGGGACTTCTCTGGGAGAGACCCAGTACTTC. It translates to CASSLGTSLGETQYF. The gene calls are TRBV6-5 and TRBJ2-5; possibly TRBD2 for D (6 bases). Trimming took off 5 bases at V and 4 bases at J, with 17 bases between the two ends. This CDR3 comprises 15 residues. The germline gives CDR1 MNHEY, CDR2 SVGAGI.

On this clonotype: Here the CDR3 omits its conserved ending phenylalanine or tryptophan, so a read error is the likely source. The chain joins TRBV7-2 to TRBJ2-5, with D possibly matching TRBD1 (5 bases). This CDR3 has 13 amino acids. Trimming took 2 bases from V and 5 from J, leaving 9 bases between them. In germline, CDR1 is SGHTA, CDR2 FQGNSA. The DNA of the CDR3 is TGTGCCAGCAGCTTATCAGGGCGGGAGACCCAGTACCTC. This encodes CASSLSGRETQYL.

This clonotype was counted between two and nine times. The gene calls are TRBV19 and TRBJ2-5; D gene uncertain. V lost 6 bases to trimming and J lost 4 bases, with 15 bases between them. Per germline, CDR1 LNHDA and CDR2 SQIVND (reference sequence). This CDR3 contains 14 residues. The CDR3 DNA reads TGTGCCAGTAGCATCCCAAAACGAGGAGAGACCCAGTACTTC. It yields the protein CASSIPKRGETQYF.

This clonotype was counted once. The chain uses TRBV7-8 and TRBJ1-4; D not certain. CDR1 SGHVS and CDR2 FQNEAQ come from the germline V gene. V was cut by 2 bases and J by 8 bases, with 12 bases left in between. This CDR3 contains 14 residues. The CDR3 spells CASSLREGAEKLFF. CDR3 bases: TGTGCCAGCAGCTTAAGGGAGGGAGCCGAAAAACTGTTTTTT.

To note about this clonotype: One end of the junction does not line up with germline, which may come from a read error. The chain employs TRBV15 and TRBJ2-3; no definite D call. Germline assignment: CDR1 LNHNV and CDR2 YYDKDF (reference sequence). The CDR3 sequence is 12 residues long. In DNA form, the CDR3 reads TGTGCCACCAGCAGAGTCACACATACGCAGTATTTT. Protein product: CATSRVTHTQYF.

The chain employs TRBV7-8 and TRBJ2-7; the D gene is possibly TRBD1 (5 bases). V dropped 3 bases and J dropped 0 bases, with 18 bases sitting between them. Germline V gives CDR1 SGHVS, CDR2 FQNEAQ. The length of the CDR3 is 17 residues. The CDR3 protein is CASSLGPSGPISYEQYF. CDR3 DNA sequence: TGTGCCAGCAGCTTGGGGCCCTCAGGACCGATCTCCTACGAGCAGTACTTC. The whole variable domain, remainder taken from reference TRBV7-8 and TRBJ2-7, is GAGVSQSPRYKVAKRGQDVALRCDPISGHVSLFWYQQALGQGPEFLTYFQNEAQLDKSGLPSDRFFAERPEGSVSTLKIQRTQQEDSAVYLCASSLGPSGPISYEQYFGPGTRLTVT.

The V call is TRBV4-1, the J call TRBJ2-6, with 7 bases lining up with TRBD1. Germline V gives CDR1 MGHRA, CDR2 YSYEKL. The CDR3 is 17 amino acids. V lost 4 bases to trimming and J lost 3 bases; unmatched junction nucleotides: 9. CDR3 residues: CASSLTSTGLGANVLTF. The DNA for the CDR3 is TGCGCCAGCAGCCTCACATCGACAGGGCTTGGGGCCAACGTCCTGACTTTC.

The chain is built from TRBV7-9 and TRBJ1-1; 11 bases align to TRBD1. CDR3 size: 14 residues. Germline CDR1 SEHNR, CDR2 FQNEAQ (reference sequence). After removal of 1 base from V and 12 bases from J, the junction contained 7 bases not matched to a gene. The CDR3 DNA reads TGTGCCAGCAGCTTAGACGGGGACAGGGGGAGGACTTTCTTT. It encodes CASSLDGDRGRTFF. Full variable domain (outside the CDR3, taken from reference TRBV7-9 and TRBJ1-1): DTGVSQNPRHKITKRGQNVTFRCDPISEHNRLYWYRQTLGQGPEFLTYFQNEAQLEKSRLLSDRFSAERPKGSFSTLEIQRTEQGDSAMYLCASSLDGDRGRTFFGQGTRLTVV.

The chain carries TRBV29-1 and TRBJ1-5; D remains ambiguous. CDR1 SQVTM and CDR2 ANQGSEA come from the germline V gene. CDR3 length equals 15 residues. Trimming shortened V by 0 bases and J by 1 base, and 10 bases separated the two germline ends. The DNA of the CDR3 is TGCAGCGTTGAAGAATCGGGCGGCAGCAATCAGCCCCAGCATTTT. This encodes CSVEESGGSNQPQHF.

For the CDR3, the DNA is TGTGCCAGCAGCGCAGACAGGGACTCTGGGGCCAACGTCCTGACTTTC. Its protein is CASSADRDSGANVLTF. The chain carries TRBV9 and TRBJ2-6; the match to TRBD1 covers 7 bases. The trim removed 3 bases at V and 0 bases at J, leaving 3 bases unmatched. CDR3 length equals 16 residues. The germline V gene encodes CDR1 SGDLS and CDR2 YYNGEE.

J is TRBJ2-5 and V is TRBV7-3, with 7 bases lining up with TRBD2. The CDR3 spans 15 residues. Unmatched junction bases numbered 6, after V lost 4 bases and J lost 1 base. In germline, CDR1 is SGHTA, CDR2 FQGTGA. CDR3 in amino acids: CASSSSGLSQETQYF. The CDR3 nucleotides are TGTGCCAGCAGCTCTTCGGGACTATCCCAAGAGACCCAGTACTTC. Variable domain in full (rest from reference TRBV7-3 and TRBJ2-5): GAGVSQTPSNKVTEKGKYVELRCDPISGHTALYWYRQSLGQGPEFLIYFQGTGAADDSGLPNDRFFAVRPEGSVSTLKIQRTERGDSAVYLCASSSSGLSQETQYFGPGTRLLVL.

Comments on this clonotype: Germline and junction disagree at one end, which may indicate a read error. J is TRBJ2-7 and V is TRBV20-1; D unresolved. Germline CDR1 and CDR2: DFQATT and SNEGSKA (reference sequence). The CDR3 is made up of 12 amino acids. CDR3 sequence (DNA): TGCAGTGCTAGTGTCGGACCTTACGAGCAGCACTTC. Translated, it gives CSASVGPYEQHF.

This clonotype was seen just once. The V call is TRBV29-1, the J call TRBJ2-5; 12 bases fit TRBD2. The CDR3 runs 14 residues. Trimming removed 1 base from V and 4 bases from J; junction bases left unmatched: 1. The germline CDR1 and CDR2 sequences are SQVTM and ANQGSEA. CDR3 DNA sequence: TGCAGCGTTGAAGCTAGCGGGAGGGGAGAGACCCAGTACTTC. Encoded protein: CSVEASGRGETQYF.

Regarding this clonotype: Given the absence of the conserved phenylalanine or tryptophan at the CDR3 end, a read error is likely. The limits of the CDR3 on the DNA are not certain, so only TCRdb's listed CDR3 is given. The rearrangement joins TRBV15 to TRBJ1-1; TRBD1 was called by the table and not checked on the DNA. The germline V gene encodes CDR1 LNHNV and CDR2 YYDKDF (reference sequence). The CDR3 has 13 residues if both end residues are counted. CDR3 residues: CATSRSTGAVTFL.